The subject of this entry is one T cell receptor (beta chain). This sample was taken from a study of T cell responses to AZD1222 COVID-19 vaccine. V was clipped by 6 bases and J by 8 bases; unmatched bases: 11. The germline V gene has CDR1 SGHVS and CDR2 FNYEAQ. This CDR3 region has 16 residues. Method: immunoSEQ multiplex PCR; TCRdb's copy keeps in-frame clones and lacks some. The table lists more than 75,000 clones, around 89% of them singletons. The sequence came from an adult in good health. The sequencing here drew on peripheral blood, taken on day 0 of AZD1222 vaccination. The chain has TRBV7-6 and TRBJ1-4; 11 positions match TRBD1. The CDR3 DNA sequence: TGTGCCAGCAGACGGACAGGGGGCGCTTTTCCCGAAAAACTGTTTTTT. Protein sequence: CASRRTGGAFPEKLFF.